These T cell receptor beta chains were read from a single sample in a study of cytomegalovirus exposure and HLA in healthy donors. Profiled with immunoSEQ multiplex PCR; TCRdb holds only in-frame clones, not every one. Of about 150,000 clones in the sample, around three quarters are singletons; the top ten hold 1%. The material sequenced was PBMCs. The receptors here all came from a woman aged 45-59 years in good health and CMV-seropositive. Each CDR3 is given with its conserved first and last residue. D genes are given only for firm matches. For some rows the clone size is stated as once, few or many, or as a class when expanded; others skip it.

clone_size,v_call,j_call,d_call,cdr3_aa,cdr3_nt
-,TRBV29-1,TRBJ2-5,-,CSVEEENQETQYF,TGCAGCGTTGAAGAGGAGAACCAAGAGACCCAGTACTTC
-,TRBV14,TRBJ2-5,TRBD2,CASSQGLAGQETQYF,TGTGCCAGCAGCCAAGGGCTAGCGGGACAAGAGACCCAGTACTTC
-,TRBV7-6,TRBJ2-5,TRBD1,CASSLGDLGQGARTQYF,TGTGCCAGCAGCTTAGGGGATCTGGGACAGGGGGCCAGGACCCAGTACTTC
-,TRBV6-6,TRBJ2-7,-,CASSYAPGEQYF,TGTGCCAGCAGTTACGCCCCGGGCGAGCAGTACTTC
-,TRBV9,TRBJ2-3,TRBD1,CATATGQGPTDTQYF,TGTGCCACCGCGACCGGACAGGGACCCACAGATACGCAGTATTTT
-,TRBV5-1,TRBJ2-3,TRBD1,CASSLVPGGDTQYF,TGCGCCAGCAGCTTGGTACCAGGGGGAGATACGCAGTATTTT
few,TRBV7-9,TRBJ2-3,TRBD2,CASRFRSTSGYTDTQYF,TGTGCCAGCAGATTTAGGTCGACTAGCGGTTACACAGATACGCAGTATTTT
-,TRBV18,TRBJ2-7,-,CASSMRQSNSYEQYF,TGTGCCAGCTCCATGAGGCAGTCAAATTCCTACGAGCAGTACTTC
-,TRBV5-1,TRBJ2-7,TRBD2,CASSSGTSGLYEQYF,TGCGCCAGCAGCTCGGGGACTAGCGGCTTATACGAGCAGTACTTC
-,TRBV4-1,TRBJ1-2,TRBD1,CASSRDRVNYGYTF,TGCGCCAGCAGCCGAGACAGGGTTAACTATGGCTACACCTTC
-,TRBV28,TRBJ1-1,-,CASSFPGNTEAFF,TGTGCCAGCAGTTTTCCGGGGAACACTGAAGCTTTCTTT
-,TRBV28,TRBJ1-3,-,CASGRGSSGNTIYF,TGTGCCAGCGGGAGGGGCAGCTCTGGAAACACCATATATTTT
-,TRBV30,TRBJ2-3,-,CAWSVPVQASTDTQYF,TGTGCCTGGAGTGTACCCGTTCAGGCTTCAACAGATACGCAGTATTTT
-,TRBV11-2,TRBJ1-1,-,CASSSHRNTEAFF,TGTGCCAGCAGCTCCCATAGGAACACTGAAGCTTTCTTT
-,TRBV9,TRBJ1-6,-,CASSVVAGENSPLHF,TGTGCCAGCAGCGTAGTAGCAGGGGAGAATTCACCCCTCCACTTT
-,TRBV6-6,TRBJ2-2,TRBD2,CASSQGLATGELFF,TGTGCCAGCAGTCAGGGACTAGCCACCGGGGAGCTGTTTTTT
-,TRBV28,TRBJ2-3,-,CASNTWRAGTNTQYF,TGTGCCAGCAATACTTGGAGGGCGGGAACCAATACGCAGTATTTT
-,TRBV11-3,TRBJ2-7,-,CASSSLGAGKYEQYF,TGTGCCAGCAGCTCCCTGGGTGCAGGGAAGTACGAGCAGTACTTC
-,TRBV7-2,TRBJ1-2,TRBD1,CASSLERDRYNYGYTF,TGTGCCAGCAGCTTAGAAAGGGACAGGTATAACTATGGCTACACCTTC
-,TRBV5-8,TRBJ2-7,-,CASSRSPPVHEQYF,TGTGCCAGCAGCCGATCCCCCCCGGTCCACGAGCAGTACTTC
-,TRBV6-7,TRBJ1-2,TRBD1,CASSYSTRTGVSYGYTF,TGTGCCAGCAGTTACTCGACCCGGACAGGGGTAAGCTATGGCTACACCTTC
few,TRBV6-6,TRBJ1-3,-,CASDPGSGNTIYF,TGTGCCAGCGACCCAGGGTCCGGAAACACCATATATTTT
few,TRBV14,TRBJ1-1,-,CASSQEPVNTEAFF,TGTGCCAGCAGCCAAGAACCAGTTAACACTGAAGCTTTCTTT
few,TRBV19,TRBJ2-7,-,CASSIVQGTYEQYF,TGTGCCAGTAGTATAGTTCAGGGAACCTACGAGCAGTACTTC
-,TRBV7-2,TRBJ1-4,-,CASSLQGLGEKLFF,TGTGCCAGCAGCCTCCAGGGATTAGGTGAAAAACTGTTTTTT
-,TRBV11-3,TRBJ2-1,TRBD2,CASSAGLAGGRQFF,TGTGCCAGCAGCGCGGGACTAGCGGGGGGGCGGCAGTTCTTC
-,TRBV28,TRBJ2-1,TRBD1,CASTPLGDRLLNEQFF,TGTGCCAGCACCCCTTTAGGGGACAGGCTACTCAATGAGCAGTTCTTC
-,TRBV11-3,TRBJ2-7,TRBD2,CASSFGGSGYEQYF,TGTGCCAGCAGCTTTGGCGGGAGCGGGTACGAGCAGTACTTC
-,TRBV4-2,TRBJ1-1,-,CASSQVELTGHVREAFF,TGTGCCAGCAGCCAAGTTGAGTTGACCGGACACGTTCGTGAAGCTTTCTTT
once,TRBV18,TRBJ1-1,TRBD1,CASSSIMGQGALKTEAFF,TGTGCCAGCTCATCGATAATGGGACAGGGGGCTCTGAAGACTGAAGCTTTCTTT
-,TRBV19,TRBJ1-5,-,CASSTWDTNQPQHF,TGTGCCAGTAGTACCTGGGACACCAATCAGCCCCAGCATTTT